This T cell receptor (beta chain) was documented in a study of CD8+ T cells in alopecia areata. Study findings and constraints: There were many expanded lesional clones persisting in scalp and blood during tofacitinib.

This sample's treatment: oral pan-JAK inhibitor, 5-10 mg twice daily. Lesional scalp punch biopsies and peripheral blood came from alopecia areata patients. Starting from PBMCs, sorting isolated CD4+ and CD8+ T cells. With regard to this clone: The antigen remains unidentified.

Extraction of RNA preceded its reverse transcription into cDNA, which served as the sequencing template. Here immunoSEQ multiplex PCR was the method, and the copy in TCRdb shows in-frame clones only, minus some. This table holds 100,000 to 140,000 clones, around 84% found once. The V gene's germline CDR1 is SGHVS and CDR2 FQNEAQ. The CDR3 runs to 17 residues. Between the trimmed V and J ends, which lost 6 bases and 4 bases, there was a span of 22 bases. The chain uses TRBV7-8 and TRBJ2-1; the D is unclear. The clonotype was recovered from a human donor with alopecia areata. The specimen comprised CD8+ T cells sorted from blood, sampled at week 24, from a patient treated with tofacitinib. The CDR3 bases are TGTGCCAGCAGACTAACCCCTCCGGCTAGAAGGTACAATGAGCAGTTCTTC. It yields the protein CASRLTPPARRYNEQFF.